This TCR beta chain was identified in a study of siplizumab effects on memory and regulatory T cells. The study's findings and limits: Memory cells seemed less diverse than naive T cells, which also seemed major contributors to the alloresponse.

Germline assignment: CDR1 SQVTM and CDR2 ANQGSEA. V shed 4 bases and J 2 bases; nucleotides not matched to a gene: 8. The length of the CDR3 is 14 residues. Comment on this clone: What it recognizes is unknown.

This table comes from immunoSEQ multiplex PCR, and its TCRdb copy is limited to in-frame clones, with some not included. The table lists about 64,000 clones, 96% of them singletons, with about 0.1% in the top ten. Using a few donor pairs, the authors sequenced unstimulated naive, memory, effector memory and TEMRA subsets. This TCR came from a human donor in good health. Specimen: naive CD8+ T cells sorted from blood. The V gene is TRBV29-1, the J gene TRBJ2-7; 7 bases are shared with TRBD2. The CDR3 region has the DNA TGCAGCGTTGTTTGGGGAGGGGCCCCCTACGAGCAGTACTTC. As protein: CSVVWGGAPYEQYF.